One sample yielded the 4 T cell receptor beta chains listed below, sequenced in a study of blood T cell repertoires in COVID-19 (dated by TCRdb to 2019 to 2021). The library was made by the immunoSEQ multiplex PCR assay. As stored in TCRdb, this immuneACCESS dataset retains in-frame rearrangements with V and J assigned. A fraction of the clones does not appear; measured against another copy, unresolved V genes explain less than half of the discrepancy, and the remainder lacks a known reason. Across this sample there are about 300,000 clones, with 88% seen only once. About 8.6% of the sample is in the top ten clones. Sequencing was carried out using peripheral blood. The source is a man in his late teens or twenties with active or convalescent COVID-19.

In this sample, this clone turned up a few times. DNA of the CDR3: TGTGCCACCCCTCGGGGGGAAGGAAGTGAGACCCAGTACTTC. This translates into CATPRGEGSETQYF. This sequence joins TRBV2 and TRBJ2-5; 7 nucleotides agree with TRBD2. V lost 10 bases and J lost 5; bases outside the gene matches: 13. CDR3 length equals 14 residues. Germline loops: CDR1 SNHLY, CDR2 FYNNEI. The full variable domain, with the rest looked up from reference TRBV2 and TRBJ2-5, is EPEVTQTPSHQVTQMGQEVILRCVPISNHLYFYWYRQILGQKVEFLVSFYNNEISEKSEIFDDQFSVERPDGSNFTLKIRSTKLEDSAMYFCATPRGEGSETQYFGPGTRLLVL.

The chain joins TRBV24-1 to TRBJ2-7; possibly TRBD1 for D (5 bases). Germline assignment: CDR1 KGHDR and CDR2 SFDVKD. V lost 4 bases, J lost 5 bases, and 20 bases lay in between. The CDR3 spans 16 residues. The CDR3 protein is CATSETRQTPYHEQYF. CDR3 in DNA: TGTGCCACCAGTGAAACCCGACAGACCCCCTACCACGAGCAGTACTTC.

The rearrangement links TRBV27 to TRBJ1-1; TRBD1 aligns across 7 bases. The CDR3 spans 15 residues. Germline values: CDR1 MNHEY, CDR2 SMNVEV (reference sequence). Trimming removed 5 bases from V and 0 bases from J; junction bases left unmatched: 6. The CDR3 bases are TGTGCCAGCAGTCCCTGGACAGGACTGAACACTGAAGCTTTCTTT. Amino acids: CASSPWTGLNTEAFF.

This clone has just a few counts. The chain is built from TRBV14 and TRBJ1-6; D is possibly TRBD1 (5 bases). V was cut by 1 base and J by 9 bases, with 16 bases left in between. The germline CDR1 and CDR2 sequences are SGHDN and FVKESK. CDR3 length equals 16 residues. The CDR3 loop is CASSQALSGFRSPLHF. The CDR3 nucleotides read TGTGCCAGCAGCCAAGCTCTTTCAGGGTTTCGTTCACCCCTCCACTTT.